Following are 27 T cell receptor beta chains from one sample sequenced in a study of T cell clonality in common variable immunodeficiency. Method: immunoSEQ multiplex PCR; TCRdb's copy keeps in-frame clones and lacks some. The sample contains about 34,000 clones, none of them singletons. Input material: peripheral blood mononuclear cells. These receptors were obtained from a person aged 18 to 75 in good health.

This clone was detected ten times or more. The CDR3 end falls 3 residues outside the read, so it is completed with the germline J gene. This rearrangement joins TRBV14 to TRBJ1-1, with D possibly matching TRBD1 (5 bases). Germline V lookup: CDR1 SGHDN, CDR2 FVKESK. With 4 bases removed from V and 7 bases from J, the gap between germline ends came to 10 bases. The CDR3 totals 12 residues. CDR3 protein: CASSRLGGEAFF. The sequenced part of the CDR3 DNA is TGTGCCAGCAGCCGTCTGGGGGGTGAA.

A remark on this clone: The CDR3 is cut off 3 residues early in the read; its end comes from the germline J gene. The rearrangement uses TRBV30 and TRBJ2-7; the D gene is possibly TRBD1 (6 bases). CDR3 size: 16 residues. Trimming took 2 bases from V and 2 from J, leaving 19 bases between them. CDR1 and CDR2 (germline): GTSNPN, SVGIG (reference sequence). CDR3 region: CAWSLLRGSRAYEQYF. The DNA read from the CDR3 is TGTGCCTGGAGTTTGTTGAGGGGGAGCAGGGCCTACGAG.

This clone was detected many times. The read terminates 3 residues before the CDR3 end, so the remaining end is supplied by the germline J gene. The chain carries TRBV30 and TRBJ1-2, with D possibly being TRBD1 (6 bases). The CDR3 runs to 12 residues. CDR1 is GTSNPN, CDR2 SVGIG, per germline (reference sequence). CDR3 region: CAWSGDKEGYTF. The sequenced CDR3 bases are TGTGCCTGGAGTGGGGACAAGGAAGGC.

This clone has a count of ten or more. Sequencing ends 3 residues short of the CDR3 end; the germline J gene provides the rest. The chain combines TRBV6-2 or TRBV6-3 with TRBJ2-7; 11 bases agree with TRBD1. Germline V gene sequence: CDR1 MNHEY, CDR2 SVGEGT. The CDR3 is made up of 15 amino acids. The ends lost 4 bases at V and 2 bases at J; junction bases unmatched: 4. The CDR3 protein is CASSWDRGITYEQYF. The CDR3 DNA, read in part, is TGTGCCAGCAGTTGGGACAGGGGGATTACCTACGAG.

This clone has ten or more counts. The sequence runs out 3 residues before the end of the CDR3; the remainder is reconstructed from the germline J gene. The same CDR3 also results from other DNA sequences found in this sample. V is TRBV29-1 and J is TRBJ1-1; D unresolved. CDR1 and CDR2 (germline): SQVTM, ANQGSEA. This CDR3 contains 14 residues. The V end was cut by 7 bases, the J end by 5 bases, with 20 bases between. The DNA read from the CDR3 is TGCAGCGGAACACGAAGGGTGGAAGGAACTGAA. It translates to CSGTRRVEGTE. The whole CDR3 is CSGTRRVEGTEAFF.

This clone was counted at least ten times. At one end the junction does not follow the germline gene, possibly because of a read error. The read is 3 residues too short to cover the CDR3 end, so that end is filled in from the germline J gene. The chain combines TRBV4-2 with TRBJ2-4; possibly TRBD2 for D (7 bases). Per the germline V gene, CDR1 is LGHNA and CDR2 is YNFKEQ. The CDR3 is made up of 16 amino acids. Partial CDR3 DNA: TGCGCCAGCAGCCAAGAGAGGGGGGGGGTCAAAAACATT. This gives the protein CASSQERGGVKNI. The whole CDR3 region reads CASSQERGGVKNIQYF.

This clone came up many times. From the germline J gene comes the end of the CDR3, since the read stops 3 residues before it. This chain links TRBV20-1 with TRBJ1-4; 7 positions agree with TRBD1. CDR3 length: 12 amino acids. Germline V gene sequence: CDR1 DFQATT, CDR2 SNEGSKA (reference sequence). The CDR3 region is CSAGQNNEKLFF. The DNA read from the CDR3 is TGCAGCGCGGGACAGAATAATGAAAAA.

This clone was detected ten times or more. The observed sequence ends 3 residues before the CDR3 terminus, with the missing tail filled in from the germline J gene. V gene TRBV10-3 combines with J gene TRBJ1-1, with 8 bases lining up with TRBD1. The length of the CDR3 is 15 residues. Germline CDR1 and CDR2: ENHRY and SYGVKD. After removal of 5 bases from V and 2 bases from J, the junction contained 7 bases not matched to a gene. The sequenced CDR3 bases are TGTGCCATCAGTTCCCGGACAGGGAGTAACACTGAA. Protein product: CAISSRTGSNTE. The entire CDR3 is CAISSRTGSNTEAFF.

Notes on this clone: The read is 3 residues too short to cover the CDR3 end, so that end is filled in from the germline J gene. V and J are TRBV7-6 and TRBJ2-1; D is possibly TRBD2 (6 bases). There are 16 residues in the CDR3. V dropped 5 bases and J dropped 3 bases, with 17 bases sitting between them. Germline lookup yields CDR1 SGHVS and CDR2 FNYEAQ. CDR3 region: CASSPEAGLGYNEQFF. CDR3 DNA (partial): TGTGCCAGCAGCCCCGAGGCGGGATTGGGCTACAATGAG. The whole variable domain, filled in from reference TRBV7-6 and TRBJ2-1, reads GAGVSQSPRYKVTKRGQDVALRCDPISGHVSLYWYRQALGQGPEFLTYFNYEAQQDKSGLPNDRFSAERPEGSISTLTIQRTEQRDSAMYRCASSPEAGLGYNEQFFGPGTRLTVL.

Comment on this clone: Read data end 3 residues before the CDR3 end; the end is taken from the germline J gene. The V gene is TRBV2, the J gene TRBJ2-7, with 10 bases matching TRBD1. With 4 bases clipped from V and 3 bases from J, the junction kept 6 bases outside the gene matches. Germline V lookup: CDR1 SNHLY, CDR2 FYNNEI. The CDR3 runs 15 residues. CDR3 protein: CASSARGQGFYEQYF. CDR3 DNA, as far as it was read: TGTGCCAGCAGTGCTAGGGGACAGGGGTTCTACGAG.

This clone showed up many times. The read ends 3 residues early relative to the CDR3; the germline J gene fills the gap. The gene calls are TRBV20-1 and TRBJ2-7; 12 nucleotides align to TRBD1. CDR1 and CDR2 (germline): DFQATT, SNEGSKA (reference sequence). The CDR3 spans 14 residues. V shed 6 bases and J 3 bases; nucleotides not matched to a gene: 6. This CDR3 is CSAQGQGARYEQYF. CDR3 DNA (partial): TGCAGTGCCCAGGGACAGGGGGCGCGCTACGAG.

In this sample, this clone is medium-sized. From the germline J gene comes the end of the CDR3, since the read stops 3 residues before it. Other nucleotide sequences in the sample specify the same CDR3. V is TRBV9 and J is TRBJ2-2; 14 bases line up with TRBD2. The CDR3 is 19 residues long. J lost 6 bases, V lost 4 bases, and 14 bases had no gene match. Per the germline V gene, CDR1 is SGDLS and CDR2 is YYNGEE. The chain's CDR3 is CASSIGLAGGSILPGELFF. The part of the CDR3 DNA that was read is TGTGCCAGCAGCATCGGACTAGCGGGAGGATCAATTCTTCCCGGGGAG.

This clone was found many times. The read terminates 3 residues before the CDR3 end, so the remaining end is supplied by the germline J gene. J is TRBJ1-2 and V is TRBV9; no firm D call. CDR3 length equals 17 residues. V shed 0 bases and J shed 4 bases, with 19 bases lying between them. Germline-derived CDR1 and CDR2 are SGDLS and YYNGEE. CDR3 sequence reads: CASSVAGRAEGSYGYTF. The CDR3 bases that were read are TGTGCCAGCAGCGTAGCGGGGAGGGCGGAGGGTAGCTATGGC.

There are many counts of this clone. The read ends 3 residues shy of where the CDR3 ends; the end is completed using the germline J gene. The chain is built from TRBV19 and TRBJ2-2; 9 bases are shared with TRBD1. Germline V lookup: CDR1 LNHDA, CDR2 SQIVND (reference sequence). CDR3 length equals 15 residues. V trimming: 6 bases; J trimming: 0 bases; junction bases outside the gene matches: 2. CDR3 region: CASRGDRANTGELFF. The CDR3 DNA, read in part, is TGTGCCAGTAGGGGGGACAGGGCGAACACCGGGGAG. The variable domain in full, completed from reference TRBV19 and TRBJ2-2, reads DGGITQSPKYLFRKEGQNVTLSCEQNLNHDAMYWYRQDPGQGLRLIYYSQIVNDFQKGDIAEGYSVSREKKESFPLTVTSAQKNPTAFYLCASRGDRANTGELFFGEGSRLTVL.

Many counts were recorded for this clone. The observed sequence ends 3 residues before the CDR3 terminus, with the missing tail filled in from the germline J gene. The chain links TRBV15 to TRBJ1-2; D perhaps matches TRBD1 (6 bases). This CDR3 contains 16 residues. Trimming pared 5 bases from V and 6 bases from J, leaving 22 bases between. Looked up from germline, CDR1 is LNHNV and CDR2 is YYDKDF (reference sequence). The CDR3: CATSRPSGGGQNGYTF. Incomplete CDR3 DNA: TGTGCCACCAGCCGTCCCTCCGGCGGGGGGCAGAATGGC.

Note on this clone: It is likely a read error: a sequence one base away is far more abundant. The read ends 3 residues before the CDR3 terminus; that terminus is restored from the germline J gene. J is TRBJ1-4 and V is TRBV30; no clear D gene. V was trimmed by 4 bases and J by 10 bases, leaving 22 bases between them. Germline V lookup: CDR1 GTSNPN, CDR2 SVGIG (reference sequence). The CDR3 consists of 15 residues. CDR3 sequence reads: CAWTTSGYSSGKLFF. CDR3 DNA, as far as it was read: TGTGCCTGGACCACCTCAGGTTATAGTTCTGGAAAA.

This clone was observed many times. The CDR3 is cut off 3 residues early in the read; its end comes from the germline J gene. The chain uses TRBV12-3 or TRBV12-4 and TRBJ2-1; 7 positions match TRBD1. V shed 3 bases and J 4 bases; nucleotides not matched to a gene: 6. CDR3 size: 15 residues. The CDR3 here is CASSLAGTVYNEQFF. CDR3 DNA, as far as it was read: TGTGCCAGCAGTTTGGCCGGGACAGTATACAATGAG.

This clone was seen ten or more times. The missing CDR3 end, 3 residues past where the read stops, is filled in from the germline J gene. The chain combines TRBV20-1 with TRBJ2-1; D is possibly TRBD2 (5 bases). CDR3 size: 15 residues. V lost 5 bases, J lost 5 bases, and 19 bases lay in between. From germline, CDR1 is DFQATT and CDR2 SNEGSKA (reference sequence). The CDR3 bases that were read are TGCAGTGCTCGGTGGAGAACTAGTCCCAACAATGAG. It translates to CSARWRTSPNNE. The full CDR3 is CSARWRTSPNNEQFF.

The table lists this clone with many counts. The CDR3 extends 3 residues past the end of the read, so its final part is completed from the germline J gene. The genes are TRBV18 and TRBJ2-7; the D is unclear. CDR1 and CDR2 from the germline V gene are KGHSH and LQKENI. The CDR3 length is 13 residues. The V end was cut by 6 bases, the J end by 5 bases, with 14 bases between. CDR3 bases read: TGTGCCAGCTCTCGTGGGCAGGTTGACGAG. Translation gives CASSRGQVDE. In full, the CDR3 is CASSRGQVDEQYF.

This clone was seen repeatedly, ten times or more. The CDR3 goes on 3 residues after the read ends, and that part is filled in from the germline J gene. The chain couples TRBV7-9 to TRBJ2-1; maybe TRBD2 (5 bases). Germline lookup yields CDR1 SEHNR and CDR2 FQNEAQ (reference sequence). The CDR3 is 15 amino acids. V lost 1 base and J lost 7, with 14 bases in between. The DNA read from the CDR3 is TGTGCCAGCAGCTTAGTCGTCCCTCGAGGGAATGAG. As protein: CASSLVVPRGNE. The CDR3 in full is CASSLVVPRGNEQFF.

Comment on this clone: The CDR3 extends 3 residues past the end of the read, so its final part is completed from the germline J gene. The chain recombines TRBV19 with TRBJ2-2; possible D gene TRBD1, 6 bases. Trimming cost V 1 base and J 3 bases, with 12 bases left between them. CDR1 LNHDA and CDR2 SQIVND come from the germline V gene (reference sequence). This CDR3 region has 16 residues. Here the CDR3 reads CASSIVRGSYTGELFF. The sequenced CDR3 bases are TGTGCCAGTAGTATAGTTAGGGGGTCCTACACCGGGGAG.

This clone showed up many times. The CDR3 end is not reached by the read, which stops 3 residues before it; the germline J gene fills it in. This chain links TRBV7-2 with TRBJ2-5, with TRBD2 matching 7 bases. Germline loops: CDR1 SGHTA, CDR2 FQGNSA. This CDR3 spans 14 amino acids. The CDR3: CASSSSPGAGTQYF. The part of the CDR3 DNA that was read is TGTGCCAGCAGCTCATCCCCGGGAGCGGGAACC.

This clone was seen ten or more times. The read terminates 3 residues before the CDR3 end, so the remaining end is supplied by the germline J gene. The rearrangement joins TRBV20-1 to TRBJ1-1, with 7 bases fitting TRBD1. The length of the CDR3 is 14 residues. The J segment lost 4 bases and the V segment lost 0 bases, leaving 5 bases of the junction unmatched. The V gene's germline CDR1 is DFQATT and CDR2 SNEGSKA (reference sequence). CDR3 DNA (partial): TGCAGTGCTAGAGATGCAGGGGGAGGCACTGAA. It is translated as CSARDAGGGTE. In full, the CDR3 is CSARDAGGGTEAFF.

This clone was seen many times. The DNA read from the CDR3 is TGTGCCAGTACTGCGACTCACTACAATGAG. Translated: CASTATHYNE. The entire CDR3 protein reads CASTATHYNEQFF. The V gene is TRBV19, the J gene TRBJ2-1; no firm D call. The CDR3 end lies 3 residues beyond the end of the read and is filled in from the germline J gene. CDR1 and CDR2 (germline): LNHDA, SQIVND (reference sequence). The V end was cut by 7 bases, the J end by 3 bases, with 10 bases between. This CDR3 is 13 amino acids long.

This clone was detected ten times or more. The read ends 3 residues shy of where the CDR3 ends; the end is completed using the germline J gene. The chain has TRBV10-3 and TRBJ2-1, with D maybe TRBD1 (6 bases). V lost 4 bases, J lost 4 bases, and 14 bases lay in between. Germline lookup yields CDR1 ENHRY and CDR2 SYGVKD. This CDR3 comprises 15 residues. CDR3 sequence: CAISGGRLTYNEQFF. The CDR3 bases that were read are TGTGCCATCAGTGGGGGGCGGTTGACTTACAATGAG.

At least ten counts were recorded for this clone. The covered CDR3 bases are TGTGCCAGCAGCCAAGTTAGCGGGGGGGCCGGAGAGACG. Translation: CASSQVSGGAGET. The full CDR3 is CASSQVSGGAGETQYF. The chain carries TRBV14 and TRBJ2-3; 11 nucleotides match TRBD2. The CDR3 end falls 3 residues outside the read, so it is completed with the germline J gene. The V gene's germline CDR1 is SGHDN and CDR2 FVKESK. This CDR3 region has 16 residues. The full variable domain, rest sourced from reference TRBV14 and TRBJ2-3, is EAGVTQFPSHSVIEKGQTVTLRCDPISGHDNLYWYRRVMGKEIKFLLHFVKESKQDESGMPNNRFLAERTGGTYSTLKVQPAELEDSGVYFCASSQVSGGAGETQYFGPGTRLTVL.

There are many counts of this clone. The covered CDR3 bases are TGCGCCAGCAGCCAAGAAATTTCTGGGGAGGGGATCACAGATACG. This codes for CASSQEISGEGITDT. The entire CDR3 reads CASSQEISGEGITDTQYF. V and J are TRBV4-1 and TRBJ2-3, with 7 nucleotides matching TRBD2. From the germline J gene comes the end of the CDR3, since the read stops 3 residues before it. Germline trimming cut 0 bases from V and 2 bases from J; bases unmatched to any gene: 11. The germline V gene has CDR1 MGHRA and CDR2 YSYEKL. The CDR3 has 18 residues.